Below, 5 T cell receptor beta chains from the same sample are listed, as sequenced in a study of identical twins (dated by TCRdb to about 2016). Receptor amplification or capture employed 5' RACE. The instrument given in TCRdb is Illumina HiSeq 2000. The raw public data were reprocessed by TCRdb itself: fastp quality trimming at Q25, MiXCR clonotype calling, in-frame beta chains only. Rows are combined by CDR3 protein, so each entry shows the most common genes and DNA. In all, the sample holds 520,000 or so distinct CDR3 sequences, and 22% of those were seen once. The ten largest clonotypes hold roughly 0.91% of the sample. The same sample was also studied in work on T cells expressing NK-cell markers.

The sample consisted of CD4+ T cells sorted from blood. The receptors here all came from a woman aged 18-30 years in good health.

CDR3 amino acids: CASRRGNEQFF. The CDR3 bases are TGTGCCAGCAGACGAGGGAATGAGCAGTTCTTC. The chain couples TRBV12-3 or TRBV12-4 to TRBJ2-1, with TRBD2 as a possible D gene (5 bases). Trimming cost V 6 bases and J 7 bases, with 7 bases left between them. This CDR3 comprises 11 residues.

This clonotype was seen a few times. J is TRBJ2-3 and V is TRBV9; possible D gene TRBD1, 5 bases. Germline loops: CDR1 SGDLS, CDR2 YYNGEE. The CDR3 runs 16 residues. V was trimmed by 0 bases and J by 6 bases, leaving 17 bases between them. This CDR3 reads CASSVEDGALWDTQYF. CDR3 nucleotides: TGTGCCAGCAGCGTAGAAGATGGGGCCCTCTGGGATACGCAGTATTTT.

The chain is built from TRBV6-2 or TRBV6-3 and TRBJ2-1; a weak D match, TRBD2 (6 bases). The CDR3 runs to 16 residues. V was clipped by 7 bases and J by 5 bases, with 21 bases between them. Germline CDR1 MNHEY, CDR2 SVGEGT. CDR3 sequence: CASTTGEWFGNNEQFF. CDR3 nucleotide sequence: TGTGCCAGCACGACGGGAGAATGGTTTGGGAACAATGAGCAGTTCTTC.

This clonotype was picked up a small number of times. This chain joins TRBV10-1 and TRBJ2-7, with D unresolved. Germline-derived CDR1 and CDR2 are WNHNN and SYGVQD (reference sequence). V lost 0 bases and J lost 2, with 11 bases in between. CDR3 length: 15 residues. DNA of the CDR3: TGCGCCAGCAGTGAGTCTCGGCCCGCAACCTACGAGCAGTACTTC. Its protein is CASSESRPATYEQYF.

The chain couples TRBV11-3 to TRBJ2-5, with TRBD2 as a possible D gene (5 bases). V gave up 6 bases and J gave up 5 bases, with 16 bases separating them. CDR3 length: 14 amino acids. The germline V gene encodes CDR1 SGHNT and CDR2 YENEEA. The CDR3 DNA reads TGTGCCAGCAGAGAAGGCGGGCTCGCTGAGACCCAGTACTTC. Translated, it gives CASREGGLAETQYF.